This T cell receptor (beta chain) was captured by sequencing in a study of blood T cell repertoires in COVID-19. As for the study in general: In each case, the material was cDNA or gDNA derived from T cells, B-cell-depleted T cells, or PBMCs.

Authors' data handling: Estimation of nucleated cell counts relied on the amplification of reference gene primers. Here immunoSEQ multiplex PCR was the method, and the copy in TCRdb shows in-frame clones only, minus some. V, J and clone size derive from that table, while D and trimming were established from the DNA sequence. The profile shows about 57,000 clones, more than 75% of them singletons. Germline CDR1 is MNHEY and CDR2 is SMNVEV (reference sequence). V gave up 6 bases and J gave up 6 bases, with 18 bases separating them. CDR3 length equals 15 residues. This clonotype was obtained from an older woman with acute or convalescent COVID-19. This chain connects TRBV27 to TRBJ2-1; maybe TRBD1 (6 bases). The source material was peripheral blood. The CDR3 sequence: CASSIRGQGRNEQFF. DNA of the CDR3: TGTGCCAGCAGCATACGGGGTCAGGGGCGCAATGAGCAGTTCTTC.